These T cell receptor beta chains were read from a single sample in a study of blood T cells in healthy people across ages. TCRdb reprocessed the 5' RACE reads with MiXCR, giving one entry per CDR3 protein. The repertoire holds around 1,500,000 distinct CDR3 sequences, 35% to 45% seen once, with approximately 7.9% in the top ten. Material: blood. The receptors were gathered from a woman aged 18-35 years in good health. CDR3s include the opening cysteine and the closing phenylalanine or tryptophan.

CASSPMNIQYF | TRBJ2-4 | TRBV12-3/TRBV12-4
CASTTGSGPQHF | TRBJ1-5 | TRBV6-5
CASTLGGLGYTF | TRBJ1-2 | TRBV12-3/TRBV12-4
CASRSNTEAFF | TRBJ1-1 | TRBV5-1
CASGKTEGETLYF | TRBJ2-7 | TRBV12-3/TRBV12-4
CAISETGQGANGYTF | TRBJ1-2 | TRBV10-3
CASSQTPMIQETQYF | TRBJ2-5 | TRBV27
CSAFGSQTYNEQFF | TRBJ2-1 | TRBV20-1
CASSQGPGVQETQYF | TRBJ2-5 | TRBV3-1
CASTVAGQTYEQYF | NA | TRBV12-3/TRBV12-4
CASSSIRLAGAQETQYF | TRBJ2-5 | TRBV7-9
CASSLRASQETQFF | TRBJ2-1 | TRBV7-9
CASSVGGGGTDTQYF | TRBJ2-3 | TRBV9
CVISGLAGETQYF | NA | TRBV10-3
CASSPSSGSSGEQFF | TRBJ2-1 | TRBV12-3/TRBV12-4
CASSYAPREGTDTQYF | TRBJ2-3 | TRBV6-5
CASNTGTGLGWAFF | TRBJ1-1 | TRBV2